This TCR beta chain was recovered during a study of identifying expanded T cells in peripheral blood. Judged by abundance, this clone is medium-sized. The sample holds other DNA sequences that translate to the same CDR3. TCRdb's copy holds only in-frame clones and misses some; the assay was immunoSEQ multiplex PCR. In the table there are about 85,000 clones, approximately 90% of which are singletons. This TCR came from a person aged 18-69 years in good health. Material for sequencing was blood.

The CDR3 loop is CAWSVGNTIYF. The CDR3 region has the DNA TGTGCCTGGAGTGTTGGAAACACCATATATTTT. The genes are TRBV30 and TRBJ1-3; D remains unclear. V was clipped by 0 bases and J by 3 bases, with 0 bases between them. The CDR3 consists of 11 residues. Germline values: CDR1 GTSNPN, CDR2 SVGIG (reference sequence).